This TCR beta chain was captured in a study of CD8 T cells in Susac syndrome (dated by TCRdb to 2018 to 2020). General notes on the study: The study used repertoire sequencing to test whether antigen drove CD8+ T cell activation and differentiation in Susac syndrome. The study compared CD8+ T cell repertoire clonality among 11 to 12 healthy donors, about 14 Susac syndrome patients and fewer than 19 multiple sclerosis patients.

Peripheral blood CD8+ and CD4+ T cells from healthy donors, Susac syndrome patients and multiple sclerosis patients were profiled using high-throughput TCR beta sequencing. The multiple sclerosis controls were treatment-naive patients who had stable or active relapsing-remitting disease and met the revised McDonald criteria. Bulk CD8+ and CD4+ T cells were purified by magnetic negative isolation, whereas CD8+ TEMRA cells were enriched by FACS. Blood was collected in EDTA tubes and processed within 24 hours, with PBMCs isolated through density gradient centrifugation. PBMCs intended for TCR sequencing were cryopreserved in liquid nitrogen and were subsequently thawed in a 37 degrees C water bath. The sorted or isolated CD4+, CD8+ and CD8+ TEMRA cells had a purity of 90% or higher. What the study reported, not specific to this receptor: The study acknowledged that relatively few individuals were included in the TCR sequencing and HLA analysis.

RNA was extracted using the RNeasy kit, and 0.5 to 1 microgram was reverse transcribed with random hexamers. TCR beta CDR3 regions were amplified with the immunoSEQ multiplex PCR assay covering 54 Vbeta and 13 Jbeta segments. To correct PCR amplification bias, a synthetic template baseline was used for both primer optimization and computational correction. The published analysis was carried out like this. Reads were assigned to V, D and J genes according to IMGT and analyzed in immunoSEQ Analyzer, with only productive sequences retained. To calculate clonality, Shannon entropy was normalized by log2 of the number of productive unique sequences and then subtracted from one. For each patient and control, public and private clones were evaluated among the 100 most prevalent clones. Clones were defined as Susac-specific when absent from the healthy and MS cohorts, from roughly 1,000 published viral clones and from other ImmuneACCESS disease sequences. TCRdb cleaned the public reads at Q25 with fastp, built clones with MiXCR and kept in-frame beta chains. Each CDR3 protein gets just one entry, which takes the most common genes and DNA from the rows behind it. In this record, the V and J calls reflect TCRdb's handling and not the investigators' own analysis. Recorded for this sample are around 140,000 distinct CDR3 sequences; around 85% of them occurred a single time. Roughly 0.5% of the sample lies in the top ten.

Concerning this clonotype: This clone's antigen is unknown. Base quality data are lacking; no much larger clone is found one base away.

Sequencing used CD8+ T cells from PBMCs. This sequence was found in a human donor with multiple sclerosis.

The DNA sequence is as follows: TGTGCCAGTAGTATACTAAGGGACGGCAACACCGGGGAGCTGTTTTTT. Its protein is CASSILRDGNTGELFF. The rearrangement joined TRBV19 to TRBJ2-2, with the D gene possibly TRBD1 or TRBD2, each one fitting 5 bases. V is cut by 2 bases and J by 2 bases, and the space between the germline ends is 12 bases. The germline V gene (reference sequence) sets CDR1 to LNHDA and CDR2 to SQIVND. The CDR3 sequence holds 16 residues, the cysteine and phenylalanine included. The read is trimmed to its CDR3 DNA, 48 bases read in frame from base 1.